These T cell receptor beta chains were read from a single sample in a study of T-cell reconstitution after alpha-beta-depleted transplantation in children. TCRdb passed the PCR reads through MiXCR, listing each CDR3 protein once. The data show some 290,000 distinct CDR3 sequences, approximately 9.8% seen once. Sequenced here: PBMCs from the stem cell graft donor, sampled from the stem cell graft. All receptors come from a human donor who donated a stem cell graft to a child with SCID. Each CDR3 is given with its conserved first and last residue. D genes are given only for firm matches. Where a row states a size, it is once, few, many or the class of an expanded clone; other rows omit it.

>TRBJ2-5|TRBD2|14|TRBV7-8|few
TGTGCCAGCAGCTCGAGCGGGGTGGGGGAGACCCAGTACTTC
CASSSSGVGETQYF
>TRBJ2-2|-|16|TRBV12-3/TRBV12-4|-
TGTGCCAGCAGCCCAGTGGGCCGTGGGCGATCCGGGGAGCTGTTTTTT
CASSPVGRGRSGELFF
>TRBJ1-3|TRBD1|15|TRBV29-1|many
TGCAGCGTTGAAGGGGACAGCTTCGGGAGAAACACCATATATTTT
CSVEGDSFGRNTIYF
>TRBJ1-1|-|14|TRBV4-2|few
TGTGCCAGCAGCCAGATGGACCCTGGAACTGAAGCTTTCTTT
CASSQMDPGTEAFF
>TRBJ2-1|-|12|TRBV20-1|many
TGCAGTGCCCCCACAGGGGGGGAAGTGCAGTTCTTC
CSAPTGGEVQFF
>TRBJ2-1|-|13|TRBV12-3/TRBV12-4|-
TGTGCCAGCAGTACGGGAACCTACAATGAGCAGTTCTTC
CASSTGTYNEQFF
>TRBJ2-1|TRBD1|13|TRBV5-6|many
TGTGCCAGCAGCTTGTCCCGGGACAGGGAGCAGTTCTTC
CASSLSRDREQFF
>TRBJ2-2|-|15|TRBV29-1|-
TGCAGCGTTGCGACCCAGAACGCGAACACCGGGGAGCTGTTTTTT
CSVATQNANTGELFF
>TRBJ2-7|-|12|TRBV4-1|-
TGCGCCAGCAGCCAAGATGGGGGAGAGCAGTACTTC
CASSQDGGEQYF
>TRBJ1-6|-|14|TRBV6-5|few
TGTGCCAGCAGTTACTCTGGGGTCAATTCACCCCTCCACTTT
CASSYSGVNSPLHF
>TRBJ1-1|TRBD1|15|TRBV12-3/TRBV12-4|-
TGTGCCAGCAGTCCCCAGGGACAGATGAACACTGAAGCTTTCTTT
CASSPQGQMNTEAFF
>TRBJ2-3|TRBD1|14|TRBV5-1|-
TGCGCCAGCAGCGAGACAGGGGGCGTGGATACGCAGTATTTT
CASSETGGVDTQYF
>TRBJ1-3|TRBD1|15|TRBV3-1|-
TGTGCCAGCAGCCGGATTGGGACAGCTGGAAACACCATATATTTT
CASSRIGTAGNTIYF
>TRBJ2-5|TRBD2|15|TRBV20-1|few
TGCAGTGCTAGGAGGACTAGCGGGGGGGTGGAGACCCAGTACTTC
CSARRTSGGVETQYF
>TRBJ2-1|-|15|TRBV19|few
TGTGCCAGTAGTATAAGCCCAGAGAGTTACAATGAGCAGTTCTTC
CASSISPESYNEQFF
>TRBJ2-3|TRBD2|15|TRBV9|-
TGTGCCAGCAGCGCGACTAGCGGGCCTTCTGATACGCAGTATTTT
CASSATSGPSDTQYF
>TRBJ2-3|-|18|TRBV20-1|few
TGCAGTGCTAGAAGTTTTAAGGCGGACGCCGCAACCACAGATACGCAGTATTTT
CSARSFKADAATTDTQYF
>TRBJ2-5|-|14|TRBV5-1|few
TGCGCCAGCAATTCAGGACAAGTCCAAGAGACCCAGTACTTC
CASNSGQVQETQYF
>TRBJ2-5|TRBD2|15|TRBV6-5|few
TGTGCCAGCAGTTCCAGCGGGGGGACCCAAGAGACCCAGTACTTC
CASSSSGGTQETQYF
>TRBJ1-1|TRBD1|17|TRBV9|few
TGTGCCAGCAGCTCGGGGACAGGGGGCTATCTGAGGACTGAAGCTTTCTTT
CASSSGTGGYLRTEAFF
>TRBJ2-1|TRBD2|15|TRBV12-3/TRBV12-4|many
TGTGCCAGCAGTTTGGGAGCGGGGGCCCCCAATGAGCAGTTCTTC
CASSLGAGAPNEQFF
>TRBJ1-1|-|14|TRBV18|many
TGTGCCAGCTCACCGCCCAATCTGGGCACTGAAGCTTTCTTT
CASSPPNLGTEAFF
>TRBJ2-2|-|14|TRBV5-4|few
TGTGCCAGCAGCTTCGGTGTGAACACCGGGGAGCTGTTTTTT
CASSFGVNTGELFF
>TRBJ2-1|TRBD2|16|TRBV10-3|many
TGTGCCATCAGTCCTCGTGTGAGCGGGGGGGCCGCTGAGCAGTTCTTC
CAISPRVSGGAAEQFF
>TRBJ2-1|-|13|TRBV6-5|-
TGTGCCAGCAGACTCGGGACCTACAATGAGCAGTTCTTC
CASRLGTYNEQFF
>TRBJ2-3|-|16|TRBV11-1|-
TGTGCCAGCAGCAATGAGGGGACAACCGGCCCAGATACGCAGTATTTT
CASSNEGTTGPDTQYF
>TRBJ1-5|-|14|TRBV5-1|-
TGCGCCAGCAGCGCAGGACAGAGCAATCAGCCCCAGCATTTT
CASSAGQSNQPQHF
>TRBJ2-7|TRBD1|14|TRBV12-3/TRBV12-4|many
TGTGCCAGCAGCACCGGGACAGTCTCCTACGAGCAGTACTTC
CASSTGTVSYEQYF
>TRBJ1-2|-|14|TRBV4-1|few
TGCGCCAGCAGCCCCATAGGGGACGACTATGGCTACACCTTC
CASSPIGDDYGYTF
>TRBJ1-1|-|14|TRBV20-1|few
TGCAGTGCTATACGCGGGCAGCTCAACACTGAAGCTTTCTTT
CSAIRGQLNTEAFF
>TRBJ1-2|-|15|TRBV12-3/TRBV12-4|many
TGTGCCAGCAGTTTGATGGTTGGAAGGGGTGGCGGCTACACCTTC
CASSLMVGRGGGYTF
>TRBJ1-3|TRBD1|14|TRBV6-5|few
TGTGCCAGCACCTACAGGGGCTCTGGAAACACCATATATTTT
CASTYRGSGNTIYF
>TRBJ2-3|-|14|TRBV12-3/TRBV12-4|-
TGTGCCAGCAGTTTAAAGAGAGACACAGATACGCAGTATTTT
CASSLKRDTDTQYF
>TRBJ2-7|-|14|TRBV9|-
TGTGCCAGCAGCGTAGACAGAGCCCCCTACGAGCAGTACTTC
CASSVDRAPYEQYF
>TRBJ1-6|-|14|TRBV10-3|-
TGTGCCACCAGGGGAGACAGCTATAATTCACCCCTCCACTTT
CATRGDSYNSPLHF
>TRBJ2-5|TRBD1|13|TRBV20-1|many
TGCAGTGCCGACAGGGTATCGGGAGAGACCCAGTACTTC
CSADRVSGETQYF
>TRBJ2-3|-|17|TRBV12-1|-
TGTGCCAGCAGCTTGGGGCCCGAACGGAAAGTTACAGATACGCAGTATTTT
CASSLGPERKVTDTQYF
>TRBJ2-5|TRBD2|17|TRBV12-3/TRBV12-4|few
TGTGCCAGCAGTTCCCTATCGTGGCGGGGGTCCCAAGAGACCCAGTACTTC
CASSSLSWRGSQETQYF
>TRBJ2-1|TRBD2|16|TRBV12-3/TRBV12-4|many
TGTGCCAGCGGAAATAGCGGGGGTCGCTCCTACAATGAGCAGTTCTTC
CASGNSGGRSYNEQFF
>TRBJ1-6|TRBD1|16|TRBV6-1|-
TGTGCCAGCAACGGGAATTCAGGGGGATGGGATTCACCCCTCCACTTT
CASNGNSGGWDSPLHF
>TRBJ1-6|-|15|TRBV9|few
TGTGCCAGCAGCGTTTACGGGACGGAGAATTCACCCCTCCACTTT
CASSVYGTENSPLHF
>TRBJ2-2|-|12|TRBV29-1|-
TGCAGCGTTGGGGATAACACCGGGGAGCTGTTTTTT
CSVGDNTGELFF
>TRBJ1-1|TRBD1|18|TRBV6-5|few
TGTGCCAGCAGTTACTCAACAGGGGATGGGGCCTCGGGATTGGAAGCTTTCTTT
CASSYSTGDGASGLEAFF
>TRBJ2-7|-|12|TRBV12-5|many
TGTGCTAGTGGTTTGGTACTCTGGGAGCAGTACTTC
CASGLVLWEQYF
>TRBJ2-1|-|16|TRBV3-1|-
TGTGCCAGCAGCCAAGATTTCCGGGGTCCGTACAATGAGCAGTTCTTC
CASSQDFRGPYNEQFF
>TRBJ2-1|TRBD2|15|TRBV12-3/TRBV12-4|many
TGTGCCAGCAGTTTAGCCGGGGGAGGGGTCAATGAGCAGTTCTTC
CASSLAGGGVNEQFF
>TRBJ2-7|-|15|TRBV3-1|few
TGTGCCAGCAGCCCCAGCCCCCCTTACCCCTACGAGCAGTACTTC
CASSPSPPYPYEQYF
>TRBJ2-5|-|15|TRBV4-2|many
TGTGCCAGCAGCCAAGCGGGGCGGTTTGGAGAGACCCAGTACTTC
CASSQAGRFGETQYF
>TRBJ2-1|TRBD2|16|TRBV7-9|-
TGTGCCAGCAGCTTAGCTCCACTAGCGGGGGACAATGAGCAGTTCTTC
CASSLAPLAGDNEQFF
>TRBJ1-1|-|15|TRBV5-8|-
TGTGCCAGCAGCAATCGGGATCCCAGGAACACTGAAGCTTTCTTT
CASSNRDPRNTEAFF
>TRBJ1-1|-|19|TRBV27|many
TGTGCCAGCAGTTTATACCCGGCGGGCAGGGGATTTGGAATCACTGAAGCTTTCTTT
CASSLYPAGRGFGITEAFF
>TRBJ1-6|-|15|TRBV6-5|many
TGTGCCAGCAGTTACACCAGGGAATTCGATTCACCCCTCCACTTT
CASSYTREFDSPLHF
>TRBJ2-7|-|12|TRBV6-2/TRBV6-3|-
TGTGCCAGCAGTTGGCAGTTCTACGAGCAGTACTTC
CASSWQFYEQYF
>TRBJ2-2|-|15|TRBV11-2|many
TGTGCCAGCAGCCCTTCCCCAGACGGACGTGGGGAGCTGTTTTTT
CASSPSPDGRGELFF
>TRBJ2-2|TRBD1|15|TRBV6-1|few
TGTGCCAGCAGGATGGACAGGGACCCCACCGGGGAGCTGTTTTTT
CASRMDRDPTGELFF
>TRBJ1-6|-|14|TRBV20-1|-
TGCAGTGCTCTCCATGGGGCGTATAATTCACCCCTCCACTTT
CSALHGAYNSPLHF
>TRBJ1-1|-|13|TRBV12-5|-
TGTGCTAGTGGTTTGCAGAGCAACACTGAAGCTTTCTTT
CASGLQSNTEAFF
>TRBJ2-7|TRBD1|13|TRBV29-1|many
TGCAGCGTCGGACAGGGAAAGGACTACGAGCAGTACTTC
CSVGQGKDYEQYF
>TRBJ2-7|-|14|TRBV20-1|-
TGCAGTGCCGGCGACAGGGGTGCGGGGGACTACCAGTACTTC
CSAGDRGAGDYQYF